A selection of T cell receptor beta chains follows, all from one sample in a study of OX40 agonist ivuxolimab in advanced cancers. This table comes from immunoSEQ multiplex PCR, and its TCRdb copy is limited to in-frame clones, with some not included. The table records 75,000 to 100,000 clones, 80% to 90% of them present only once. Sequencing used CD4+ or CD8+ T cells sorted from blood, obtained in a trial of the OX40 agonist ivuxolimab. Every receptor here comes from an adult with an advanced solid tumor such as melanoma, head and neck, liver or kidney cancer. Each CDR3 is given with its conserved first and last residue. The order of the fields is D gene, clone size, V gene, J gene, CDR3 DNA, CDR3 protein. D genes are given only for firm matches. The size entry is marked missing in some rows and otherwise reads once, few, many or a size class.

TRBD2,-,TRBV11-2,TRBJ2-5,TGTGCCAGCAGCTTAGCAGGGAGGGTAGAGACCCAGTACTTC,CASSLAGRVETQYF
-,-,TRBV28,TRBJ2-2,TGTGCCAGCAGTTTACGGTATAACACCGGGGAGCTGTTTTTT,CASSLRYNTGELFF
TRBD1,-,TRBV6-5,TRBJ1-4,TGTGCCAGCAGTTACAGGGGGCCTAATGAAAAACTGTTTTTT,CASSYRGPNEKLFF
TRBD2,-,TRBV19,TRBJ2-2,TGTGCCAGTAGTAGATCGACTAGCGTGGGGGGATCCGGGGAGCTGTTTTTT,CASSRSTSVGGSGELFF
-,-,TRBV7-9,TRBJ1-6,TGTGCCAGCAGCCCAGCGGGACGCCGGGATTCACCCCTCCACTTT,CASSPAGRRDSPLHF
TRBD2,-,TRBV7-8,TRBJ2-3,TGTGCCAGCAGCTTTGGGGTAGCGGGAGGACATGGGATAGTCACAGATACGCAGTATTTT,CASSFGVAGGHGIVTDTQYF
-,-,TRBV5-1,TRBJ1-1,TGCGCCAGCAGCTTGCCAGGGAGGACTGCTGAAGCTTTCTTT,CASSLPGRTAEAFF
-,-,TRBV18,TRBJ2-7,TGTGCCAGCTCACCACCGAGCAGGGGTCTCTACGAGCAGTACTTC,CASSPPSRGLYEQYF
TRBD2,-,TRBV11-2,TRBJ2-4,TGTGCCAGCAGCTTAGCTCTAGCGGGACCGAACATTCAGTACTTC,CASSLALAGPNIQYF
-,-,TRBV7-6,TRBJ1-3,TGTGCCAGCAGCTCTACACGAGGTGGAAACACCATATATTTT,CASSSTRGGNTIYF
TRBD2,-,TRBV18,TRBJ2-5,TGTGCCAGCTCACCACCTCCAGCGGGAGGTGAGACCCAGTACTTC,CASSPPPAGGETQYF
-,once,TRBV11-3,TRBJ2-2,TGTGCCAGCAGCTTAAAATTATTTAGAACCGGGGAGCTGTTTTTT,CASSLKLFRTGELFF
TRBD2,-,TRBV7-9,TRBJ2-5,TGTGCCAGCAGCTTAGGTGGGAGGGCCGGGGAGCAGTACTTC,CASSLGGRAGEQYF
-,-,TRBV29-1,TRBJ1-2,TGCAGGTACTCTCGATGTCAGCGGTCCTACACCTTC,CRYSRCQRSYTF
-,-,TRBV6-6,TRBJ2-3,TGTGCCAGCAGTTCCGCGGGCCCGACGCAGTATTTT,CASSSAGPTQYF
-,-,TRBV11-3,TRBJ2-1,TGTGCCAGCAGCCAAGCGGGTAGCTCCTACAATGAGCAGTTCTTC,CASSQAGSSYNEQFF
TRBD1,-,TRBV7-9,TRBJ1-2,TGTGCCAGCAGCCGCGGACAGGCAGCCATCTTC,CASSRGQAAIF
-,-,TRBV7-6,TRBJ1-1,TGTGCCAGCAGCTTTAAACCGGGCACTGAAGCTTTCTTT,CASSFKPGTEAFF
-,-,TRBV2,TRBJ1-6,TGTGCCAGCAGTCTGCAGGACACCTATAATTCACCCCTCCACTTT,CASSLQDTYNSPLHF
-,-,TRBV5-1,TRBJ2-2,TGCGCCAGCAGCTTGGGTGATGCGAACACCGGGGAGCTGTTTTTT,CASSLGDANTGELFF
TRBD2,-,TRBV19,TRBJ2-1,TGTGCCAGTAGGCCGCTTTCGAGCGGGAGGTTCAATGAGCAGTTCTTC,CASRPLSSGRFNEQFF
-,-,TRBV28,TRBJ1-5,TGTGCCAGCAGCTTGGACTCGGGCAATCAGCCCCAGCATTTT,CASSLDSGNQPQHF
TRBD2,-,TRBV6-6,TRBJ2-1,TGTGCCAGCAGTTTCTCGGGACTAGCGGGAAACAATGAGCAGTTCTTC,CASSFSGLAGNNEQFF
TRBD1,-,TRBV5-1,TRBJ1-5,TGCGCCAGCAGCGGGACAGGGAATCAGCCCCAGCATTTT,CASSGTGNQPQHF